This is a list of T cell receptor beta chains from one sample in a study of cytomegalovirus exposure and HLA in healthy donors. The data were produced by immunoSEQ multiplex PCR, yet TCRdb's version contains in-frame clones alone and is incomplete. The repertoire holds approximately 150,000 clones, with more than 75% as singletons. The sequenced sample consisted of PBMCs. These receptors were taken from a woman aged 18 to 35 in good health and CMV-seropositive. The CDR3 runs from the conserved cysteine through the conserved F or W. The D gene is left open where the match is weak. Not all rows give a size; the values are once, few, many and, for expanded clones, a class.

CDR3aa	CDR3nt	v_gene	j_gene	abundance	d_gene
CASSQHLAGGREQFF	TGTGCCAGCAGCCAGCATCTAGCGGGGGGGAGGGAGCAGTTCTTC	TRBV4-2	TRBJ2-1	NA	TRBD2
CASSRSEQYF	TGTGCCAGCAGCCGAAGCGAGCAGTACTTC	TRBV28	TRBJ2-7	NA	NA
CASSPGTENTEAFF	TGTGCCAGCAGCCCCGGGACAGAGAACACTGAAGCTTTCTTT	TRBV6-5	TRBJ1-1	NA	TRBD1
CASSPGQGHFYGYTF	TGTGCCAGCTCCCCGGGACAGGGCCATTTCTATGGCTACACCTTC	TRBV25-1	TRBJ1-2	NA	TRBD1
CASNAGGINQPQHF	TGTGCCAGTAATGCAGGGGGGATAAATCAGCCCCAGCATTTT	TRBV19	TRBJ1-5	NA	TRBD1
CASSLDRGLGYGYTF	TGTGCCAGCAGTTTAGACAGGGGGCTAGGCTATGGCTACACCTTC	TRBV2	TRBJ1-2	NA	TRBD1
CASREGRWGGTEAFF	TGTGCCAGCAGAGAGGGCAGGTGGGGGGGCACTGAAGCTTTCTTT	TRBV6-1	TRBJ1-1	few	NA
CASSEAPGGHYGYTF	TGTGCCAGCAGTGAAGCGCCAGGGGGACACTATGGCTACACCTTC	TRBV6-1	TRBJ1-2	NA	TRBD1
CASTPGQSNYEQYF	TGTGCCAGTACTCCGGGACAGAGTAACTACGAGCAGTACTTC	TRBV19	TRBJ2-7	NA	TRBD1
CSSSLVGGYEQYF	TGTTCCAGCAGCTTAGTAGGCGGTTACGAGCAGTACTTC	TRBV7-9	TRBJ2-7	few	NA
CASRDSYSNQPQHF	TGTGCCAGCCGGGATTCCTATAGCAATCAGCCCCAGCATTTT	TRBV6-1	TRBJ1-5	NA	NA
CASSESAGRRQPQHF	TGCGCCAGCAGTGAGTCGGCAGGGAGGCGTCAGCCCCAGCATTTT	TRBV10-2	TRBJ1-5	NA	NA
CASSPRLAGGDEQYF	TGTGCCAGCTCACCCAGACTAGCGGGGGGTGACGAGCAGTACTTC	TRBV18	TRBJ2-7	NA	TRBD2
CASSPRVSGVYGTQYF	TGTGCCAGCAGTCCAAGGGTGAGCGGGGTATACGGTACGCAGTATTTT	TRBV27	TRBJ2-3	few	TRBD2
CASSPGTGALNTEAFF	TGTGCCAGCTCACCAGGGACAGGGGCTTTGAACACTGAAGCTTTCTTT	TRBV18	TRBJ1-1	few	TRBD1
CASSINRAGNTIYF	TGTGCCAGTAGTATAAACAGGGCTGGAAACACCATATATTTT	TRBV19	TRBJ1-3	NA	NA
CASRGGQGKVNTEAFF	TGTGCCAGTAGGGGGGGACAGGGTAAAGTGAACACTGAAGCTTTCTTT	TRBV19	TRBJ1-1	NA	TRBD1
CASSLAGANYGYTF	TGCGCCAGCAGCTTGGCCGGGGCTAACTATGGCTACACCTTC	TRBV5-1	TRBJ1-2	NA	NA
CASSYEGGGSKNTIYF	TGTGCCAGCAGTTACGAGGGGGGGGGCTCCAAAAACACCATATATTTT	TRBV6-5	TRBJ1-3	few	NA
CASSYVTGNYNSPLHF	TGTGCCAGCAGTTACGTGACAGGGAACTATAATTCACCCCTCCACTTT	TRBV6-5	TRBJ1-6	once	TRBD1
CASSVGSGIDTQYF	TGTGCCAGCAGCGTAGGGTCGGGGATAGATACGCAGTATTTT	TRBV9	TRBJ2-3	NA	NA
CASSGQGSGNTIYF	TGTGCCAGCAGCGGACAGGGTTCTGGAAACACCATATATTTT	TRBV5-4	TRBJ1-3	NA	TRBD1
CASSLDLGNRLYGYTF	TGTGCCAGCAGCTTAGATCTGGGGAACAGGCTTTATGGCTACACCTTC	TRBV7-9	TRBJ1-2	NA	NA
CASSRPGLGDTGELFF	TGTGCCAGCAGCCGTCCGGGACTAGGGGACACCGGGGAGCTGTTTTTT	TRBV5-4	TRBJ2-2	once	TRBD2
CASKGGLGYSNQPQHF	TGTGCCAGCAAAGGGGGCCTGGGCTATAGCAATCAGCCCCAGCATTTT	TRBV2	TRBJ1-5	NA	TRBD1
CASSPATGDEKLFF	TGTGCCAGCAGTCCAGCGACAGGGGATGAAAAACTGTTTTTT	TRBV7-6	TRBJ1-4	NA	TRBD1
CASSLPVQETQYF	TGTGCCAGCAGCTTACCCGTTCAAGAGACCCAGTACTTC	TRBV7-2	TRBJ2-5	NA	NA
CASSPDRRYEQYF	TGTGCCAGCTCACCTGACAGGAGGTACGAGCAGTACTTC	TRBV18	TRBJ2-7	NA	NA
CAISESRREGSNQPQHF	TGTGCCATCAGTGAGTCCCGCAGGGAAGGGAGCAATCAGCCCCAGCATTTT	TRBV10-3	TRBJ1-5	few	NA
CASSYGPGSTEAFF	TGTGCCAGCAGTTACGGCCCGGGGAGCACTGAAGCTTTCTTT	TRBV6-6	TRBJ1-1	few	NA
CASSSGALTGGSQPQHF	TGTGCCAGCAGCTCCGGGGCCCTGACAGGGGGCAGTCAGCCCCAGCATTTT	TRBV5-8	TRBJ1-5	NA	TRBD1
CASSRPTSGENTGELFF	TGTGCCAGCAGCCGCCCGACTAGCGGCGAGAACACCGGGGAGCTGTTTTTT	TRBV7-9	TRBJ2-2	NA	TRBD2
CASSTFLGLAGMINEQFF	TGTGCCAGCAGTACCTTCCTCGGGCTAGCGGGGATGATAAATGAGCAGTTCTTC	TRBV28	TRBJ2-1	once	TRBD2
CASSDPVGTSSGNTIYF	TGTGCCAGCAGTGACCCCGTTGGGACTAGCTCTGGAAACACCATATATTTT	TRBV25-1	TRBJ1-3	NA	NA
CASRSRDRETQYF	TGTGCCAGCAGATCCAGGGACAGGGAGACCCAGTACTTC	TRBV27	TRBJ2-5	NA	TRBD1
CASSLASNEQFF	TGTGCCAGCAGCTTGGCCAGCAATGAGCAGTTCTTC	TRBV5-6	TRBJ2-1	NA	NA
CASSLFRAQGTEAFF	TGCGCCAGCAGCTTGTTTCGGGCGCAGGGCACTGAAGCTTTCTTT	TRBV5-1	TRBJ1-1	NA	NA
CAISESLEAFF	TGTGCCATCAGTGAGTCTCTTGAAGCTTTCTTT	TRBV10-3	TRBJ1-1	few	NA
CAGRNGNTIYF	TGTGCCGGGAGGAATGGAAACACCATATATTTT	TRBV2	TRBJ1-3	few	NA
CATENLAYEQYF	TGTGCCACAGAAAACCTAGCCTACGAGCAGTACTTC	TRBV25-1	TRBJ2-7	NA	NA
CASRQQGVLTEAFF	TGTGCCAGCAGACAACAGGGTGTTTTGACTGAAGCTTTCTTT	TRBV6-1	TRBJ1-1	NA	NA
CASSLAGQGAYEQYF	TGTGCCAGCAGTCTAGCGGGACAGGGGGCCTACGAGCAGTACTTC	TRBV5-8	TRBJ2-7	NA	TRBD1
CASSEYGDPRGRQYF	TGCGCCAGCAGTGAGTATGGCGATCCCAGGGGCCGGCAGTATTTT	TRBV10-2	TRBJ2-3	NA	NA
CASGPGDGGRNTIYF	TGTGCTAGTGGACCAGGAGACGGGGGGAGAAACACCATATATTTT	TRBV12-5	TRBJ1-3	NA	NA
CASSRDRVDEQFF	TGTGCCAGCAGCCGGGACAGGGTCGATGAGCAGTTCTTC	TRBV21-1	TRBJ2-1	NA	NA
CATATGGFYGYTF	TGTGCCACCGCGACAGGGGGCTTCTATGGCTACACCTTC	TRBV5-4	TRBJ1-2	NA	TRBD1
CASSPSGGEQYF	TGTGCCAGCAGCCCGTCGGGAGGCGAGCAGTACTTC	TRBV11-2	TRBJ2-7	NA	TRBD2
CASSLPGTGGWTKNIQYF	TGCGCCAGCAGTTTACCCGGGACAGGGGGCTGGACCAAAAACATTCAGTACTTC	TRBV5-1	TRBJ2-4	NA	TRBD1
CASSLGFSGASYEQYF	TGTGCCAGCAGCTTAGGGTTTAGCGGGGCGTCCTACGAGCAGTACTTC	TRBV11-2	TRBJ2-7	NA	TRBD2